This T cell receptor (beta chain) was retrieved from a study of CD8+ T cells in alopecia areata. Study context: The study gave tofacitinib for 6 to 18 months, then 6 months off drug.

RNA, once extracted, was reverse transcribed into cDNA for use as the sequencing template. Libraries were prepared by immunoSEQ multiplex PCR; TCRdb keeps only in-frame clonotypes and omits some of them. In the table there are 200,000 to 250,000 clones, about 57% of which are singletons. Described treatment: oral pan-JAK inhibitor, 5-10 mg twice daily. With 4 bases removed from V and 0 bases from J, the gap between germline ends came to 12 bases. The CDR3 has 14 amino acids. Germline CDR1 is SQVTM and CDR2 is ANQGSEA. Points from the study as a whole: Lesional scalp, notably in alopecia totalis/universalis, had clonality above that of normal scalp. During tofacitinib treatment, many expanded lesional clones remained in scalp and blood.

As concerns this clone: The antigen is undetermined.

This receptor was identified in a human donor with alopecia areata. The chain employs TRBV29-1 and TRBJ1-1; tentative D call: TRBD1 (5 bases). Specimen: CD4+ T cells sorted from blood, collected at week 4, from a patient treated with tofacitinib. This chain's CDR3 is CSVADRGVNTEAFF. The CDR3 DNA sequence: TGCAGCGTTGCCGACCGGGGGGTGAACACTGAAGCTTTCTTT.